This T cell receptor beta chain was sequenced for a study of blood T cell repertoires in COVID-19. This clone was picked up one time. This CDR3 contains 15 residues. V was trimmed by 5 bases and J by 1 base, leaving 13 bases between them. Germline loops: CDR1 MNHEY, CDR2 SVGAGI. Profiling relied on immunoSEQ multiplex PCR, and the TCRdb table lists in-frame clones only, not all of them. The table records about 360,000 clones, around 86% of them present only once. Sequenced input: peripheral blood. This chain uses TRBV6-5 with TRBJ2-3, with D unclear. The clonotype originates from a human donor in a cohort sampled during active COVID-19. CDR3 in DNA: TGTGCCAGCAGTCCCTTTTATTCCGGCACAGATACGCAGTATTTT. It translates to CASSPFYSGTDTQYF.